The 27 T cell receptor beta chains presented below share a single source sample, sequenced in a study of cytomegalovirus exposure and HLA in healthy donors. Repertoires were generated with immunoSEQ multiplex PCR, while TCRdb's copy carries only in-frame clones and drops some. The table records about 240,000 clones, around 85% of them present only once. The sequenced material came from PBMCs. Receptor source: a woman younger than 45 in good health and CMV-seropositive.

This clone occurred once. The chain combines TRBV9 with TRBJ2-3; the D gene is possibly TRBD2 (6 bases). V lost 3 bases and J lost 2, with 13 bases in between. In germline, CDR1 is SGDLS, CDR2 YYNGEE. The length of the CDR3 is 15 residues. CDR3 amino acids: CASSATGGDTDTQYF. CDR3 DNA: TGTGCCAGCAGCGCCACTGGCGGGGACACAGATACGCAGTATTTT.

The chain recombines TRBV6-5 with TRBJ1-2; 8 nucleotides match TRBD1. Germline-derived CDR1 and CDR2 are MNHEY and SVGAGI. After removal of 4 bases from V and 7 bases from J, the junction contained 11 bases not matched to a gene. CDR3 length: 15 amino acids. In nucleotides, the CDR3 is TGTGCCAGCAGTTTCTCTTTGACAGGGGCCAGTGGCTACACCTTC. Translating gives CASSFSLTGASGYTF.

The chain employs TRBV2 and TRBJ1-1; 7 bases align to TRBD1. The J segment lost 2 bases and the V segment lost 11 bases, leaving 11 bases of the junction unmatched. This CDR3 contains 14 residues. The V gene's germline CDR1 is SNHLY and CDR2 FYNNEI. CDR3 sequence reads: CALKGGLPNTEAFF. CDR3 DNA sequence: TGTGCCTTAAAAGGGGGCCTACCAAACACTGAAGCTTTCTTT.

The chain carries TRBV30 and TRBJ2-7; the match to TRBD1 covers 10 bases. With V trimmed by 3 bases and J by 3 bases, 2 bases remained unmatched. This CDR3 has 13 amino acids. Germline CDR1 and CDR2: GTSNPN and SVGIG (reference sequence). CDR3 bases: TGTGCCTGGAGGGGGGACAGGGGCTACGAGCAGTACTTC. Residues: CAWRGDRGYEQYF. Full variable domain (missing parts from reference TRBV30 and TRBJ2-7): SQTIHQWPATLVQPVGSPLSLECTVEGTSNPNLYWYRQAAGRGLQLLFYSVGIGQISSEVPQNLSASRPQDRQFILSSKKLLLSDSGFYLCAWRGDRGYEQYFGPGTRLTVT.

The V call is TRBV12-5, the J call TRBJ1-1; TRBD1 matches at 7 bases. The CDR3 extends over 13 amino acids. The germline gives CDR1 LGHNT, CDR2 FRNRAP. V lost 6 bases and J lost 1; bases outside the gene matches: 2. The DNA for the CDR3 is TGTGCTAGTGGGGGGGACAGGAACACTGAAGCTTTCTTT. Its translation: CASGGDRNTEAFF. Based on the CDR3 plus reference TRBV12-5 and TRBJ1-1, the full variable domain is DARVTQTPRHKVTEMGQEVTMRCQPILGHNTVFWYRQTMMQGLELLAYFRNRAPLDDSGMPKDRFSAEMPDATLATLKIQPSEPRDSAVYFCASGGDRNTEAFFGQGTRLTVV.

This sequence joins TRBV6-6 and TRBJ1-1; weak D call: TRBD1 (5 bases). V lost 4 bases, J lost 5 bases, and 17 bases lay in between. Per the germline V gene, CDR1 is MNHNY and CDR2 is SVGAGI (reference sequence). The CDR3 sequence is 15 residues long. CDR3 sequence: CASSSHTTGWTEAFF. CDR3 bases: TGTGCCAGCAGTTCGCATACAACAGGATGGACTGAAGCTTTCTTT.

V is TRBV29-1 and J is TRBJ1-2; possibly TRBD1 for D (5 bases). Trimming stripped 0 bases from V and 4 bases from J, with 15 bases between. CDR3 size: 15 residues. Germline V lookup: CDR1 SQVTM, CDR2 ANQGSEA. CDR3 nucleotides: TGCAGCGTTGAAGATCGGGTGGGGGAGGGCTATGGCTACACCTTC. Protein product: CSVEDRVGEGYGYTF. Variable domain in full (rest from reference TRBV29-1 and TRBJ1-2): SAVISQKPSRDICQRGTSLTIQCQVDSQVTMMFWYRQQPGQSLTLIATANQGSEATYESGFVIDKFPISRPNLTFSTLTVSNMSPEDSSIYLCSVEDRVGEGYGYTFGSGTRLTVV.

This chain connects TRBV27 to TRBJ2-7; 9 positions match TRBD2. The CDR3 totals 15 residues. J was trimmed by 6 bases and V by 6 bases; bases with no gene match: 12. Germline V CDR1 and CDR2: MNHEY, SMNVEV (reference sequence). CDR3 amino acids: CASSNMAGGPGEQYF. CDR3 coding DNA: TGTGCCAGCAGCAATATGGCGGGAGGGCCCGGCGAGCAGTACTTC.

The chain couples TRBV6-1 to TRBJ2-7; 8 positions agree with TRBD1. The germline V gene encodes CDR1 MNHNS and CDR2 SASEGT. V gave up 9 bases and J gave up 3 bases; unmatched junction bases: 10. The CDR3 extends over 14 amino acids. CDR3 sequence: CASAGWGQDYEQYF. Written as DNA, the CDR3 is TGTGCCAGTGCCGGTTGGGGACAGGACTACGAGCAGTACTTC.

The chain joins TRBV7-9 to TRBJ2-7; D not resolved. Looked up from germline, CDR1 is SEHNR and CDR2 is FQNEAQ (reference sequence). V dropped 3 bases and J dropped 6 bases, with 9 bases sitting between them. CDR3 length: 12 amino acids. CDR3 coding DNA: TGTGCCAGCAGCTTCTACCCCCCCGAGCAGTACTTC. Translation: CASSFYPPEQYF. Full variable domain (missing parts from reference TRBV7-9 and TRBJ2-7): DTGVSQNPRHKITKRGQNVTFRCDPISEHNRLYWYRQTLGQGPEFLTYFQNEAQLEKSRLLSDRFSAERPKGSFSTLEIQRTEQGDSAMYLCASSFYPPEQYFGPGTRLTVT.

This clone has ten or more counts. V gene TRBV5-1 combines with J gene TRBJ2-7; TRBD1 matches 9 bases. Unmatched junction bases numbered 6, after V lost 3 bases and J lost 2 bases. This CDR3 has 15 amino acids. Germline V gives CDR1 SGHRS, CDR2 YFSETQ. The CDR3 reads CASSYNDRGTYEQYF. CDR3 DNA sequence: TGCGCCAGCAGCTATAATGACAGGGGGACCTACGAGCAGTACTTC.

The chain combines TRBV4-1 with TRBJ2-7, with TRBD1 matching over 7 bases. CDR3 length: 15 residues. Trimming cost V 1 base and J 3 bases; bases outside gene matches: 6. The germline V gene encodes CDR1 MGHRA and CDR2 YSYEKL. The CDR3: CASSQAPGQSYEQYF. CDR3 DNA: TGCGCCAGCAGCCAAGCCCCGGGACAGAGCTACGAGCAGTACTTC.

The rearrangement joins TRBV6-5 to TRBJ2-2, with a possible D match to TRBD1 (5 bases). V was shortened by 11 bases and J by 0 bases, with 13 bases between the two germline ends. This CDR3 has 14 residues. The V gene's germline CDR1 is MNHEY and CDR2 SVGAGI. The CDR3 here is CACSRTTNTGELFF. The CDR3 coding sequence is TGTGCCTGTTCGCGGACAACGAACACCGGGGAGCTGTTTTTT.

This clone has a handful of counts. CDR3 sequence: CASGQGQEWGNQPQHF. As DNA, the CDR3 is TGTGCTAGTGGTCAAGGACAGGAGTGGGGCAATCAGCCCCAGCATTTT. The chain has TRBV12-5 and TRBJ1-5; 7 positions match TRBD1. This CDR3 is built from 16 residues. Germline V gene sequence: CDR1 LGHNT, CDR2 FRNRAP. The V and J ends lost 5 bases and 2 bases, in that order; junction bases with no gene match: 9.

This clone appeared a few times. V is TRBV27 and J is TRBJ1-2; 7 bases are a match to TRBD1. Germline V gene lookup returns CDR1 MNHEY and CDR2 SMNVEV (reference sequence). The CDR3 length is 14 residues. V dropped 4 bases and J dropped 5; count of bases not matched to a gene: 7. CDR3 region: CASSSLGTVYGYTF. The CDR3, as DNA: TGTGCCAGCAGTTCGCTCGGGACAGTATATGGCTACACCTTC.

J is TRBJ2-2 and V is TRBV27; 12 bases align to TRBD2. This CDR3 comprises 19 residues. The junction had 17 bases not matched to a gene; V was cut back by 6 bases and J by 6 bases. Germline V gene sequence: CDR1 MNHEY, CDR2 SMNVEV (reference sequence). The CDR3 region has the DNA TGTGCCAGCAGCTCCCGCCCGCTAGCGGGAGGGCTAGTCCCCGGGGAGCTGTTTTTT. This encodes CASSSRPLAGGLVPGELFF.

The chain couples TRBV28 to TRBJ2-7; 11 bases match TRBD2. V was pared by 11 bases and J by 7 bases, with 4 bases of the junction left unmatched. The CDR3 contains 11 residues. Per germline, CDR1 MDHEN and CDR2 SYDVKM. For the CDR3, the DNA is TGTGCCGTTACTAGCGGGAGAGAGCAGTACTTC. Protein: CAVTSGREQYF.

The V gene is TRBV28, the J gene TRBJ1-5, with D tentatively TRBD1 (5 bases). V lost 3 bases and J lost 6, with 15 bases in between. Germline V gives CDR1 MDHEN, CDR2 SYDVKM. The CDR3 runs to 15 residues. CDR3 in amino acids: CASSFFRAPGQPQHF. The CDR3 coding sequence is TGTGCCAGCAGTTTTTTCAGGGCCCCAGGTCAGCCCCAGCATTTT.

V gene TRBV11-3 combines with J gene TRBJ2-1; D possibly corresponds to TRBD1 (5 bases). This CDR3 comprises 14 residues. V gave up 0 bases and J gave up 4 bases, with 7 bases separating them. In germline, CDR1 is SGHNT, CDR2 YENEEA. The CDR3 bases are TGTGCCAGCAGCTTAGATAGGGGATACAATGAGCAGTTCTTC. Residues: CASSLDRGYNEQFF.

In this sample, this clone turned up once. V gene TRBV9 combines with J gene TRBJ2-1, with 7 bases fitting TRBD2. This CDR3 contains 14 residues. Unmatched junction bases numbered 2, after V lost 4 bases and J lost 1 base. CDR1 and CDR2 from the germline V gene are SGDLS and YYNGEE. The CDR3 DNA follows: TGTGCCAGCAGCCCCGGGGGGTCCTACAATGAGCAGTTCTTC. This gives the protein CASSPGGSYNEQFF.

This chain links TRBV5-4 with TRBJ2-1; maybe TRBD1 (6 bases). The germline gives CDR1 SGHNT, CDR2 YYREEE (reference sequence). The CDR3 spans 13 residues. The ends were cut back, 5 bases at V and 8 bases at J, with 14 bases in the middle. The CDR3, as DNA: TGTGCCAGCAGTACGGACAGCATCCATGAGCAGTTCTTC. Its protein product is CASSTDSIHEQFF.

Here the CDR3 reads CATSPWGSKNIQYF. CDR3 sequence (DNA): TGTGCCACCAGCCCTTGGGGCTCCAAAAACATTCAGTACTTC. V is TRBV15 and J is TRBJ2-4; a possible D gene is TRBD1 (5 bases). V shed 5 bases and J shed 2 bases, with 10 bases lying between them. CDR1 LNHNV and CDR2 YYDKDF come from the germline V gene (reference sequence). The CDR3 totals 14 residues. The entire variable domain, with the rest obtained from reference TRBV15 and TRBJ2-4, is as follows: DAMVIQNPRYQVTQFGKPVTLSCSQTLNHNVMYWYQQKSSQAPKLLFHYYDKDFNNEADTPDNFQSRRPNTSFCFLDIRSPGLGDTAMYLCATSPWGSKNIQYFGAGTRLSVL.

This clone appeared a single time. The chain is built from TRBV27 and TRBJ2-7; perhaps TRBD2 as D (5 bases). Germline V gives CDR1 MNHEY, CDR2 SMNVEV (reference sequence). This CDR3 is 13 amino acids long. V was cut by 8 bases and J by 0 bases, with 11 bases left in between. The CDR3 coding sequence is TGTGCCAGCCGACTACAAAGCTCCTACGAGCAGTACTTC. Its protein product is CASRLQSSYEQYF.

This clone was counted a few times. DNA for the CDR3: TGTGCCAGCAGTGAAGAAGGGAGCTATGGCTACACCTTC. Its translation is CASSEEGSYGYTF. The chain employs TRBV2 and TRBJ1-2; no definite D call. CDR1 is SNHLY, CDR2 FYNNEI, per germline. Trimming took 1 base from V and 4 from J, leaving 7 bases between them. The CDR3 has 13 amino acids.

The chain is built from TRBV2 and TRBJ2-2, with 8 bases fitting TRBD1. CDR3 length equals 15 residues. Looked up from germline, CDR1 is SNHLY and CDR2 is FYNNEI. J gave up 4 bases and V 7 bases, and 8 bases lay outside the gene matches. The CDR3 reads CASIQGARSTGELFF. DNA of the CDR3: TGTGCCAGCATTCAGGGGGCTAGAAGCACCGGGGAGCTGTTTTTT.

The rearrangement uses TRBV5-4 and TRBJ2-7; 8 bases map to TRBD2. This CDR3 has 15 amino acids. The J segment lost 2 bases and the V segment lost 4 bases, leaving 8 bases of the junction unmatched. In germline, CDR1 is SGHNT, CDR2 YYREEE (reference sequence). The CDR3 loop reads CASSLLSGRAYEQYF. CDR3 nucleotide sequence: TGTGCCAGCAGCCTCCTATCCGGGAGGGCCTACGAGCAGTACTTC.

The chain has TRBV29-1 and TRBJ2-5, with 10 nucleotides matching TRBD1. Germline trimming cut 7 bases from V and 4 bases from J; bases unmatched to any gene: 6. The CDR3 totals 13 residues. Per the germline V gene, CDR1 is SQVTM and CDR2 is ANQGSEA. The CDR3 nucleotides are TGCAGCGGACAGGGGGCCGGGGGAGAGACCCAGTACTTC. Protein: CSGQGAGGETQYF. Complete variable domain (other parts from reference TRBV29-1 and TRBJ2-5): SAVISQKPSRDICQRGTSLTIQCQVDSQVTMMFWYRQQPGQSLTLIATANQGSEATYESGFVIDKFPISRPNLTFSTLTVSNMSPEDSSIYLCSGQGAGGETQYFGPGTRLLVL.